This entry lists 24 T cell receptor beta chains sequenced from one sample in a study of blood T cells in healthy people across ages. A sample-barcoded 5' primer and a J-beta primer mix were used in a second PCR of about 7 to 11 cycles. TCRdb re-called the 5' RACE reads with MiXCR, one entry per CDR3 protein. Of some 900,000 distinct CDR3 sequences in the sample, around 49% were seen once. Source material: blood. Receptors originate from a man between 25 and 39 years old in good health.

The gene calls are TRBV18 and TRBJ2-7; 9 nucleotides match TRBD1. The CDR3 contains 15 residues. Germline CDR1 KGHSH, CDR2 LQKENI. The junction had 8 bases not matched to a gene; V was cut back by 2 bases and J by 6 bases. The CDR3 region has the DNA TGTGCCAGCTCACCAGTGGGACAGGGAAAGTCCGAGCAGTACTTC. Translating gives CASSPVGQGKSEQYF. Full variable domain (missing parts from reference TRBV18 and TRBJ2-7): NAGVMQNPRHLVRRRGQEARLRCSPMKGHSHVYWYRQLPEEGLKFMVYLQKENIIDESGMPKERFSAEFPKEGPSILRIQQVVRGDSAAYFCASSPVGQGKSEQYFGPGTRLTVT.

J is TRBJ2-7 and V is TRBV3-1, with D maybe TRBD2 (7 bases). Germline CDR1 reads LGHDT; CDR2 reads YNNKEL (reference sequence). V was cut by 1 base and J by 0 bases, with 16 bases left in between. CDR3 length: 17 residues. The CDR3 reads CASSQVGGGPISYEQYF. The CDR3 coding sequence is TGTGCCAGCAGCCAAGTAGGGGGGGGCCCTATCTCCTACGAGCAGTACTTC.

The rearrangement uses TRBV2 and TRBJ1-1; D not resolved. V shed 3 bases and J shed 0 bases, with 8 bases lying between them. The CDR3 extends over 14 amino acids. CDR1 and CDR2 (germline): SNHLY, FYNNEI. The CDR3 loop reads CASSDGFMNTEAFF. DNA of the CDR3: TGTGCCAGCAGTGACGGTTTTATGAACACTGAAGCTTTCTTT.

This clonotype was recorded a few times. The V call is TRBV4-2, the J call TRBJ1-2; a weak D match, TRBD1 (5 bases). In germline, CDR1 is LGHNA, CDR2 YNFKEQ. Between the trimmed V and J ends, which lost 4 bases and 8 bases, there was a span of 17 bases. There are 14 residues in the CDR3. DNA for the CDR3: TGTGCCAGCAGCCTACGACGTGACAGAAGCGGCTACACCTTC. Translating gives CASSLRRDRSGYTF.

V gene TRBV25-1 combines with J gene TRBJ2-5; no firm D call. The ends were cut back, 3 bases at V and 2 bases at J, with 19 bases in the middle. Germline-derived CDR1 and CDR2 are MGHDK and SYGVNS. The CDR3 covers 17 residues. DNA for the CDR3: TGTGCCAGCAGTGACGCCGACTTTTTCGCAGGTCAAGAGACCCAGTACTTC. Amino acid sequence: CASSDADFFAGQETQYF.

This clonotype turned up a few times. The genes are TRBV6-4 and TRBJ1-1; 7 nucleotides match TRBD1. V lost 4 bases and J lost 1; bases outside the gene matches: 12. This CDR3 comprises 17 residues. Germline-derived CDR1 and CDR2 are MRHNA and SNTAGT. Here the CDR3 reads CASSVTGTLLKNTEAFF. Written as DNA, the CDR3 is TGTGCCAGCAGTGTGACAGGGACCCTTCTAAAGAACACTGAAGCTTTCTTT.

This clonotype was observed once. This rearrangement joins TRBV20-1 to TRBJ2-1; weak D call: TRBD2 (5 bases). Germline V gene sequence: CDR1 DFQATT, CDR2 SNEGSKA (reference sequence). V lost 0 bases to trimming and J lost 0 bases, with 12 bases between them. The CDR3 has 16 residues. The CDR3 DNA follows: TGCAGTGCTAGAGATTATCCCGAGGGCTCCTACAATGAGCAGTTCTTC. Translating gives CSARDYPEGSYNEQFF.

The V and J genes are TRBV20-1 and TRBJ2-4; D perhaps matches TRBD1 (5 bases). The assigned J gene may be wrong: the sequence end matches TRBJ2-7 better. The germline gives CDR1 DFQATT, CDR2 SNEGSKA (reference sequence). The CDR3 is made up of 15 amino acids. The CDR3 reads CSARDPDRYSYEQYF. The CDR3 nucleotides read TGCAGTGCTAGGGACCCTGACAGATACTCCTACGAGCAGTACTTC.

CDR3 nucleotide sequence: TGTGCCAGCAGTGAATACGGGGCTCTGAACACTGAAGCTTTCTTT. Its protein is CASSEYGALNTEAFF. V usage is TRBV25-1 and J usage is TRBJ1-1; possible D gene TRBD1, 5 bases. Germline lookup yields CDR1 MGHDK and CDR2 SYGVNS. Trimming took 0 bases from V and 0 from J, leaving 8 bases between them. The CDR3 is 15 residues long.

This clonotype has at least ten counts. The gene calls are TRBV21-1 and TRBJ2-1; the D segment call TRBD1 is taken from the table without a DNA check. TRBV21-1 is a pseudogene segment. The CDR3 consists of 19 residues. This chain's CDR3 is CASSKSRDSLLHSYNEQFF. CDR3 nucleotide sequence: TGTGCCAGCAGCAAATCCCGGGACAGTTTATTACACTCCTACAATGAGCAGTTCTTC.

The chain is built from TRBV12-3 or TRBV12-4 and TRBJ1-4, with D hard to call. V was cut by 2 bases and J by 6 bases, with 10 bases left in between. CDR3 length equals 14 residues. Written as DNA, the CDR3 is TGTGCCAGCAGTTTAAAAAGCTTATATGAAAAACTGTTTTTT. It codes for CASSLKSLYEKLFF.

This rearrangement joins TRBV6-1 to TRBJ1-2, with 7 nucleotides matching TRBD1. Trimming took 5 bases from V and 12 from J; bases not matched to a gene: 12. This CDR3 contains 13 residues. Germline-derived CDR1 and CDR2 are MNHNS and SASEGT. This CDR3 reads CASSQPGQTYDTF. The CDR3 DNA follows: TGTGCCAGCAGTCAACCGGGACAGACATATGACACCTTC.

This clonotype has just a few counts. The chain combines TRBV20-1 with TRBJ2-5; D might be TRBD1 (5 bases). Germline lookup yields CDR1 DFQATT and CDR2 SNEGSKA (reference sequence). The CDR3 totals 12 residues. V was trimmed by 5 bases and J by 9 bases, leaving 16 bases between them. The CDR3 spells CSAPTGSGAQYF. As DNA, the CDR3 is TGCAGTGCTCCAACAGGCTCTGGGGCCCAGTACTTC.

This chain links TRBV11-3 with TRBJ2-1, with a possible D match to TRBD2 (7 bases). The V gene's germline CDR1 is SGHNT and CDR2 YENEEA. Trimming pared 0 bases from V and 0 bases from J, leaving 15 bases between. The CDR3 extends over 18 amino acids. In DNA form, the CDR3 reads TGTGCCAGCAGCTTAGATCGGGGGGCAACCTTCTCCTACAATGAGCAGTTCTTC. This encodes CASSLDRGATFSYNEQFF.

This clonotype was counted only a few times. V gene TRBV7-8 combines with J gene TRBJ2-5; 9 bases line up with TRBD1. The CDR3 has 14 amino acids. Germline V gives CDR1 SGHVS, CDR2 FQNEAQ. The ends lost 5 bases at V and 4 bases at J; junction bases unmatched: 5. In DNA, the CDR3 is TGTGCCAGCAGCACCTACAGGGGGCGAGAGACCCAGTACTTC. Its translation is CASSTYRGRETQYF.

With respect to this clonotype: The junction departs from the called germline gene at one end, perhaps through a read error. The chain joins TRBV18 to TRBJ2-3, with D possibly being TRBD1 (6 bases). The CDR3 extends over 13 amino acids. The germline gives CDR1 KGHSH, CDR2 LQKENI. CDR3 sequence reads: CAGSPIGQSTQYF. CDR3 nucleotides: TGTGCCGGCTCACCGATAGGACAGTCGACGCAGTATTTT.

This clonotype was recorded a few times. This chain links TRBV2 with TRBJ2-1; D is unclear. The germline gives CDR1 SNHLY, CDR2 FYNNEI. This CDR3 comprises 13 residues. Between the trimmed V and J ends, which lost 7 bases and 6 bases, there was a span of 13 bases. CDR3 amino acids: CASTGRPPNEQFF. The CDR3 coding sequence is TGTGCCAGCACGGGCAGGCCCCCCAATGAGCAGTTCTTC.

V is TRBV30 and J is TRBJ2-7, with D perhaps being TRBD1 or TRBD2 (5 bases each). Germline loops: CDR1 GTSNPN, CDR2 SVGIG (reference sequence). Trimming stripped 3 bases from V and 2 bases from J, with 14 bases between. The CDR3 totals 14 residues. The CDR3 loop is CAWRVWDGPYEQYF. The DNA of the CDR3 is TGTGCCTGGAGGGTCTGGGACGGTCCCTACGAGCAGTACTTC. The variable domain in full, with the rest retrieved from reference TRBV30 and TRBJ2-7, is SQTIHQWPATLVQPVGSPLSLECTVEGTSNPNLYWYRQAAGRGLQLLFYSVGIGQISSEVPQNLSASRPQDRQFILSSKKLLLSDSGFYLCAWRVWDGPYEQYFGPGTRLTVT.

The J gene is TRBJ2-5, the V gene TRBV30; the D is unclear. From germline, CDR1 is GTSNPN and CDR2 SVGIG (reference sequence). Trimming stripped 0 bases from V and 4 bases from J, with 15 bases between. The CDR3 spans 15 residues. The DNA for the CDR3 is TGTGCCTGGAGTGTACAGTGGCGTCAGGCAGAGACCCAGTACTTC. This sequence encodes CAWSVQWRQAETQYF.

This clonotype has more than one count but fewer than ten. The chain couples TRBV7-2 to TRBJ2-1; 9 nucleotides line up with TRBD2. Trimming cost V 2 bases and J 2 bases; bases outside gene matches: 1. From germline, CDR1 is SGHTA and CDR2 FQGNSA. The CDR3 has 15 amino acids. DNA for the CDR3: TGTGCCAGCAGCTTAACTAGCGGGCCCTACAATGAGCAGTTCTTC. Its translation: CASSLTSGPYNEQFF.

This chain links TRBV5-1 with TRBJ2-3; weak D call: TRBD1 (6 bases). The length of the CDR3 is 15 residues. Germline lookup yields CDR1 SGHRS and CDR2 YFSETQ. V lost 0 bases and J lost 4, with 12 bases in between. This CDR3 reads CASSLGGPTSDTQYF. CDR3 DNA: TGCGCCAGCAGCTTGGGGGGGCCCACTTCAGATACGCAGTATTTT. Looking up the rest from reference TRBV5-1 and TRBJ2-3 gives the full variable domain: KAGVTQTPRYLIKTRGQQVTLSCSPISGHRSVSWYQQTPGQGLQFLFEYFSETQRNKGNFPGRFSGRQFSNSRSEMNVSTLELGDSALYLCASSLGGPTSDTQYFGPGTRLTVL.

For the CDR3, the DNA is TGCGCCAGCAGCTTGGAACGGTCCGAGCAGTACTTC. Translation gives CASSLERSEQYF. The chain uses TRBV5-1 and TRBJ2-7; D gene uncertain. This CDR3 comprises 12 residues. The germline V gene encodes CDR1 SGHRS and CDR2 YFSETQ. Trimming left V 0 bases short and J 6 bases short, with 7 bases between.

The chain couples TRBV3-1 to TRBJ2-7; unclear D gene. V was shortened by 0 bases and J by 1 base, with 7 bases between the two germline ends. This CDR3 has 14 residues. From germline, CDR1 is LGHDT and CDR2 YNNKEL (reference sequence). CDR3 amino acids: CASSQESASYEQYF. The CDR3 nucleotides are TGTGCCAGCAGCCAAGAGAGCGCGTCCTACGAGCAGTACTTC.

This sequence joins TRBV20-1 and TRBJ2-7; 9 bases line up with TRBD1. The CDR3 runs 15 residues. After removal of 5 bases from V and 2 bases from J, the junction contained 10 bases not matched to a gene. Germline values: CDR1 DFQATT, CDR2 SNEGSKA (reference sequence). This CDR3 reads CSAGGQGAYAYEQYF. Written as DNA, the CDR3 is TGCAGTGCTGGGGGACAGGGCGCCTACGCCTACGAGCAGTACTTC.